This entry is about one T cell receptor beta chain. The antigen is not known. This sample stems from a study of cytomegalovirus exposure and HLA in healthy donors. The wider study: Ancestry clustering placed 70% to 90% of several hundred genotyped donors in the Caucasian-associated cluster. General study findings and limits: The study reported that TCR beta sequences accurately predicted HLA-A and HLA-B alleles in most subjects. Overall, some 160 TCR beta chains were annotated as cytomegalovirus-associated.

CDR1 MNHEY and CDR2 SVGAGI come from the germline V gene. This CDR3 spans 15 amino acids. V dropped 7 bases and J dropped 6; count of bases not matched to a gene: 8. The PCR contained 60 Vbeta and 13 Jbeta primers. Method: immunoSEQ multiplex PCR; TCRdb's copy keeps in-frame clones and lacks some. Of approximately 150,000 clones listed, around 81% were seen once; the top ten hold 4.9%. J is TRBJ1-6 and V is TRBV6-5; TRBD1 matches 8 bases. This receptor was taken from a young woman in good health and CMV-seropositive. Input material: PBMCs. CDR3 sequence: CASTHRTGSNSPLHF. In DNA form, the CDR3 reads TGTGCCAGCACCCACCGGACAGGGAGTAATTCACCCCTCCACTTT.